The clone carrying this T cell receptor (beta chain) appeared a few times. Antigen unknown. The entry originates in a study of response to subunit inactivated influenza vaccine. Study-level points and caveats: Only a handful of new T cells, the authors suggested, are recruited with each seasonal influenza vaccination.

One entry per CDR3 protein, called by TCRdb with MiXCR from the RT-PCR reads. The repertoire holds 500,000 to 600,000 distinct CDR3 sequences, with 14% as singletons. Germline V gives CDR1 ENHRY, CDR2 SYGVKD. Between the trimmed V and J ends, which lost 4 bases and 1 base, there was a span of 11 bases. The CDR3 length is 14 residues. This chain links TRBV10-3 with TRBJ2-7, with D possibly TRBD2 on 6 matching bases. This specimen consisted of PBMCs from blood, obtained approximately 13 days after vaccination. The clonotype was recovered from a man aged 50 to 59 who received an inactivated influenza vaccine. CDR3 in amino acids: CAISATGSSYEQYF. CDR3 coding DNA: TGTGCCATCAGTGCTACCGGGAGTTCCTACGAGCAGTACTTC.